This T cell receptor (beta chain) was obtained from a study of blood T cell repertoires in COVID-19. Everyone who took part was roughly 18 to 89 years old, and they came from fewer than 25 US areas. Cohorts were determined from participant-reported clinical history. The CDR3 consists of 13 residues. Germline CDR1 and CDR2: GTSNPN and SVGIG (reference sequence). The germline V and J ends were trimmed by 5 bases and 4 bases, with 12 bases remaining between them. Under the authors' procedure: Reference gene primer amplification yielded estimated nucleated cell counts. Produced via immunoSEQ multiplex PCR; TCRdb's table is partial and in-frame only. D and trimming come from the DNA, and the V and J calls and clone size come from that table. The repertoire holds 150,000 or so clones, with 65% to 85% as singletons.

Sequencing was performed on PBMCs or T cells enriched from blood (not recorded which). This chain uses TRBV30 with TRBJ1-5; D possibly corresponds to TRBD1 (6 bases). The sequence derives from a man between 35 and 55 years old who had recovered from COVID-19. The CDR3 coding sequence is TGTGCCTGGGGAGGGACAATAAATCAGCCCCAGCATTTT. This encodes CAWGGTINQPQHF.